This note documents a single T cell receptor (beta chain) sequence. This CDR3 has 14 amino acids. Per germline, CDR1 SGHAT and CDR2 FQNNGV. V was cut by 0 bases and J by 13 bases, with 16 bases left in between. These data belong to a study of blood T cell repertoires in COVID-19. The repertoire was sequenced with immunoSEQ multiplex PCR; TCRdb's copy has only in-frame clones and lacks some. The table lists some 250,000 clones, around 80% of them singletons. The source is a man aged 35-49 years who had recovered from COVID-19. The gene calls are TRBV11-2 and TRBJ2-1, with D tentatively TRBD2 (6 bases). Sequences were obtained from PBMCs or T cells enriched from blood (not recorded which). The CDR3 region has the DNA TGTGCCAGCAGCTTAGAATTATCCGGGAGACAACAGTTCTTC. The encoded protein is CASSLELSGRQQFF.